Each of the 14 T cell receptor beta chains below was sequenced from the same sample in a study of blood T cell repertoires in COVID-19. TCRdb's copy holds only in-frame clones and misses some; the assay was immunoSEQ multiplex PCR. This table has some 330,000 clones, around 83% appearing once. The material sequenced was PBMCs or T cells enriched from blood (not recorded which). These receptors all come from a woman aged 45-60 years who had recovered from COVID-19.

The chain uses TRBV6-1 and TRBJ2-2; D gene uncertain. V was cut by 1 base and J by 6 bases, with 6 bases left in between. The CDR3 runs 13 residues. Germline CDR1 MNHNS, CDR2 SASEGT. The CDR3 bases are TGTGCCAGCAGTGAAGTAGAACCCGGGGAGCTGTTTTTT. Amino acids: CASSEVEPGELFF.

The chain couples TRBV6-5 to TRBJ2-2, with D tentatively TRBD1 (6 bases). V was shortened by 6 bases and J by 5 bases, with 13 bases between the two germline ends. The CDR3 runs 14 residues. Germline V lookup: CDR1 MNHEY, CDR2 SVGAGI. The CDR3 DNA follows: TGTGCCAGCAGGGTGGGGGCTGATACCGGGGAGCTGTTTTTT. It yields the protein CASRVGADTGELFF.

The chain carries TRBV5-6 and TRBJ1-6; D gene uncertain. The length of the CDR3 is 12 residues. V was shortened by 1 base and J by 7 bases, with 3 bases between the two germline ends. CDR1 and CDR2 from the germline V gene are SGHDT and YYEEEE. CDR3 sequence: CASSLLNSPLHF. CDR3 coding DNA: TGTGCCAGCAGCTTGCTGAATTCACCCCTCCACTTT.

V and J are TRBV30 and TRBJ1-4, with D perhaps TRBD1 (5 bases). The V end lost 2 bases, the J end lost 5 bases, and 9 bases lay between the germline ends. CDR3 length equals 13 residues. Germline-derived CDR1 and CDR2 are GTSNPN and SVGIG (reference sequence). As DNA, the CDR3 is TGTGCCTGGAGTTTGGGGCGGAATGAAAAACTGTTTTTT. Translated: CAWSLGRNEKLFF.

The chain combines TRBV5-5 with TRBJ2-2; the match to TRBD1 covers 10 bases. The CDR3 has 17 residues. J lost 2 bases, V lost 4 bases, and 8 bases had no gene match. The germline V gene has CDR1 SGHKS and CDR2 YYEKEE (reference sequence). Here the CDR3 DNA reads TGTGCCAGCAGCAGACAGGGGGCCTTAAGAAACACCGGGGAGCTGTTTTTT. Translated: CASSRQGALRNTGELFF.

The J gene is TRBJ1-2, the V gene TRBV6-1, with 7 bases that match TRBD1. The V gene end was trimmed by 4 bases and the J gene end by 5 bases; junction bases not matched to a gene: 19. Germline V gives CDR1 MNHNS, CDR2 SASEGT. The CDR3 is 18 amino acids. This CDR3 reads CASSAQPQMPGTEYGYTF. DNA of the CDR3: TGTGCCAGCAGTGCCCAGCCTCAAATGCCCGGGACAGAATATGGCTACACCTTC.

The chain carries TRBV19 and TRBJ1-1; 7 nucleotides align to TRBD1. CDR1 and CDR2 (germline): LNHDA, SQIVND (reference sequence). Losses at the gene ends were 5 bases for V and 3 bases for J; bases not matched to a gene: 9. The CDR3 extends over 15 amino acids. CDR3 loop: CASSEPGQTYTEAFF. CDR3 sequence (DNA): TGTGCCAGTAGTGAGCCGGGACAGACATACACTGAAGCTTTCTTT.

The rearrangement joins TRBV29-1 to TRBJ1-2; D unresolved. The CDR3 runs to 12 residues. V was pared by 7 bases and J by 8 bases, with 17 bases between. Germline V CDR1 and CDR2: SQVTM, ANQGSEA. The CDR3, as DNA: TGCAGCGGAAATACCCTAAACTCCGGCTACACCTTC. This codes for CSGNTLNSGYTF.

The rearrangement uses TRBV7-9 and TRBJ2-5; 10 nucleotides align to TRBD1. The V gene's germline CDR1 is SEHNR and CDR2 FQNEAQ (reference sequence). V was clipped by 5 bases and J by 5 bases; unmatched bases: 8. This CDR3 comprises 15 residues. CDR3 protein: CASSPRDRGWETQYF. CDR3 sequence (DNA): TGTGCCAGCAGCCCGAGGGACAGGGGCTGGGAGACCCAGTACTTC.

The chain couples TRBV19 to TRBJ1-1; D unclear. Trimming took 6 bases from V and 8 from J, leaving 16 bases between them. Germline V gene lookup returns CDR1 LNHDA and CDR2 SQIVND (reference sequence). The CDR3 consists of 13 residues. The CDR3 loop is CASSLHTQEEAFF. The CDR3 DNA sequence: TGTGCCAGTAGCCTACACACGCAGGAAGAAGCTTTCTTT.

This chain uses TRBV13 with TRBJ2-7, with 10 bases that match TRBD1. CDR3 length equals 15 residues. Germline CDR1 is PRHDT and CDR2 is FYEKMQ (reference sequence). V was clipped by 2 bases and J by 4 bases; unmatched bases: 5. In nucleotides, the CDR3 is TGTGCCAGCAGCTTAATCGGGACAGGGGCATACGAGCAGTACTTC. This translates into CASSLIGTGAYEQYF.

This chain uses TRBV19 with TRBJ2-1; TRBD2 aligns across 13 bases. Germline loops: CDR1 LNHDA, CDR2 SQIVND (reference sequence). CDR3 size: 19 residues. The J segment lost 0 bases and the V segment lost 2 bases, leaving 7 bases of the junction unmatched. The CDR3 nucleotides are TGTGCCAGTAGTATAAGGGGACTAGCGGGGCCCAGCTCCTACAATGAGCAGTTCTTC. It translates to CASSIRGLAGPSSYNEQFF.

The rearrangement links TRBV5-1 to TRBJ2-1; 8 positions match TRBD2. Per germline, CDR1 SGHRS and CDR2 YFSETQ. V lost 0 bases, J lost 7 bases, and 3 bases stayed unmatched. This CDR3 has 14 amino acids. The CDR3 DNA reads as TGCGCCAGCAGCTTGGGGACTAGCATGAATGAGCAGTTCTTC. Translated, it gives CASSLGTSMNEQFF.

The chain has TRBV6-2 or TRBV6-3 and TRBJ1-1; D not certain. Germline CDR1 reads MNHEY; CDR2 reads SVGEGT. Trimming cost V 6 bases and J 1 base, with 9 bases left between them. This CDR3 region has 13 residues. CDR3 coding DNA: TGTGCCAGCAGCGTACACCAGAACACTGAAGCTTTCTTT. Its translation is CASSVHQNTEAFF.